This is a list of T cell receptor beta chains from one sample in a study of T cell responses to AZD1222 COVID-19 vaccine. Produced via immunoSEQ multiplex PCR; TCRdb's table is partial and in-frame only. The table shows 57,000 or so clones, with 75% to 90% occurring only once. This specimen consisted of peripheral blood, obtained on day 0 of MenACWY control vaccination. These receptors were taken from an adult in good health. Both conserved end residues are part of each CDR3. A D gene is named only where the DNA matches it firmly. Size values are once, few and many counts, or a class for expanded clones, and some rows have none.

cdr3_aa cdr3_nt j_call clone_size d_call v_call
CASSSDRVGNQPQHF TGTGCCAGCAGCTCCGACAGGGTTGGGAATCAGCCCCAGCATTTT TRBJ1-5 - TRBD1 TRBV7-8
CASRPSRGQGTKLFF TGTGCCAGCAGACCCTCGCGGGGGCAGGGAACAAAACTGTTTTTT TRBJ1-4 few - TRBV28
CASSTGLATYEQYF TGTGCCAGCAGCACGGGACTAGCGACCTACGAGCAGTACTTC TRBJ2-7 - TRBD2 TRBV11-2
CASSKRETGYEQYF TGTGCCAGCAGTAAGCGGGAAACGGGATACGAGCAGTACTTC TRBJ2-7 - TRBD2 TRBV6-5
CASTGQINQPQHF TGTGCCAGTACCGGACAGATCAATCAGCCCCAGCATTTT TRBJ1-5 - - TRBV19
CASSLDSLAGDEQFF TGTGCCAGCAGCTTAGATTCCCTAGCGGGAGATGAGCAGTTCTTC TRBJ2-1 - TRBD2 TRBV7-9
CASSYSNLSGRTVTDTQYF TGTGCCAGCAGTTATTCGAATCTTAGCGGGAGAACGGTTACGGATACGCAGTATTTT TRBJ2-3 - TRBD2 TRBV6-9
CSSGGLAGAGETQYF TGCAGTTCTGGGGGCCTAGCGGGAGCGGGAGAGACCCAGTACTTC TRBJ2-5 - TRBD2 TRBV29-1
CASSETSGSSYEQYF TGTGCCAGCTCCGAAACTAGCGGGAGCTCCTACGAGCAGTACTTC TRBJ2-7 - TRBD2 TRBV18
CASSFTRGPNSPLHF TGCGCCAGCAGCTTTACGCGGGGCCCAAATTCACCCCTCCACTTT TRBJ1-6 - - TRBV5-1
CSVDEDGANVLTF TGCAGCGTTGACGAGGATGGGGCCAACGTCCTGACTTTC TRBJ2-6 - - TRBV29-1
CASSLDGVPSYEQYF TGTGCCAGCAGCTTAGACGGGGTCCCTTCCTACGAGCAGTACTTC TRBJ2-7 - - TRBV7-6
CASSLVGVSGGTNSPLHF TGTGCCAGCAGCTTAGTGGGCGTATCAGGGGGCACAAATTCACCCCTCCACTTT TRBJ1-6 - TRBD1 TRBV7-2
CASSFLVSLPYEQYF TGTGCCAGCAGTTTTTTGGTAAGCCTACCCTACGAGCAGTACTTC TRBJ2-7 - - TRBV27
CASSALASYNEQFF TGTGCCAGCAGTGCTCTAGCTTCCTACAATGAGCAGTTCTTC TRBJ2-1 - - TRBV27
CASSGREAYNEQFF TGCGCCAGCAGCGGGCGGGAGGCCTACAATGAGCAGTTCTTC TRBJ2-1 - TRBD2 TRBV5-1
CASSSGSGQQRYGYTF TGTGCCAGCAGTTCAGGATCGGGACAGCAACGATATGGCTACACCTTC TRBJ1-2 - TRBD1 TRBV28